The entry below describes one TCR beta chain. Antigen specificity is unknown. Germline CDR1 reads MNHEY; CDR2 reads SMNVEV (reference sequence). V shed 8 bases and J 4 bases; nucleotides not matched to a gene: 9. The CDR3 totals 14 residues. This entry belongs to a study of T cell responses to AZD1222 COVID-19 vaccine. General observations from the study: Spike-wide vaccine-associated CD4 TCRs dominated at 160-218 and 743-854. No day 14 peak samples; only post-peak repertoires were characterized. Recipients of two AZD1222 doses showed rising Spike-specific TCR breadth and depth.

Second-dose recipients at about 4 or about 12 weeks were treated as one pooled group. Here immunoSEQ multiplex PCR was the method, and the copy in TCRdb shows in-frame clones only, minus some. Of some 96,000 clones listed, about four fifths are singletons. This chain connects TRBV27 to TRBJ2-5; 8 bases agree with TRBD1. The specimen was peripheral blood, collected 28 days after the second AZD1222 dose. The source is an adult who received the AZD1222 COVID-19 vaccine. This CDR3 is CASGPGTGGETQYF. The CDR3 coding sequence is TGTGCCAGCGGACCCGGGACAGGAGGAGAGACCCAGTACTTC.